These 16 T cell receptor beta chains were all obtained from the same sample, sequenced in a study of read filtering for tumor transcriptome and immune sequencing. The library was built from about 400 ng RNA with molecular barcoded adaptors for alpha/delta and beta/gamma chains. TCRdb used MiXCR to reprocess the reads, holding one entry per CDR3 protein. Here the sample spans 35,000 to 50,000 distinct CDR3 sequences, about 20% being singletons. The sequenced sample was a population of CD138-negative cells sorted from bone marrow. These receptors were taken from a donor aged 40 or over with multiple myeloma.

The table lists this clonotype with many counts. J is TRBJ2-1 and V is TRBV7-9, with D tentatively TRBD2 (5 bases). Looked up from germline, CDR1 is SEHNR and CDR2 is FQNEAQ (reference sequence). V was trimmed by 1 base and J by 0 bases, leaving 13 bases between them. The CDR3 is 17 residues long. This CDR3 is CASSLDVRVSSYNEQFF. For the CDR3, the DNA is TGTGCCAGCAGCTTAGATGTGAGGGTGAGCTCCTACAATGAGCAGTTCTTC.

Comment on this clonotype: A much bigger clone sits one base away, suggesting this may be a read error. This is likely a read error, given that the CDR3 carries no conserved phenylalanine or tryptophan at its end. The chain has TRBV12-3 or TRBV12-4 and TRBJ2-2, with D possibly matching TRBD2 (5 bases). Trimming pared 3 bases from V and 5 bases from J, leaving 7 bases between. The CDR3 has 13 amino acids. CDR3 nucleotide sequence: TGTGCCAGCAGTTTCGGGGTGACCGGGGAGCTGTTTCTT. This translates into CASSFGVTGELFL.

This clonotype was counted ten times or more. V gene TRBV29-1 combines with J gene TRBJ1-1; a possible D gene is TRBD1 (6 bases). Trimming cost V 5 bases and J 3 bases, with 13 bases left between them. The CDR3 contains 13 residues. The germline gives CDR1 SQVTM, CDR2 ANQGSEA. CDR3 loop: CSVLSGAYTEAFF. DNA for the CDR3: TGCAGCGTTTTATCGGGGGCTTACACTGAAGCTTTCTTT. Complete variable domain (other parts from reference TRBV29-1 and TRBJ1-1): SAVISQKPSRDICQRGTSLTIQCQVDSQVTMMFWYRQQPGQSLTLIATANQGSEATYESGFVIDKFPISRPNLTFSTLTVSNMSPEDSSIYLCSVLSGAYTEAFFGQGTRLTVV.

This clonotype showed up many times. The CDR3 sequence is CASSIAGGSTEAFF. DNA for the CDR3: TGTGCCAGCAGCATCGCTGGGGGCAGCACTGAAGCTTTCTTT. The gene calls are TRBV6-2 or TRBV6-3 and TRBJ1-1; maybe TRBD1 (6 bases). This CDR3 spans 14 amino acids. V lost 6 bases and J 4 bases, leaving 15 bases between the germline ends. Germline V gene sequence: CDR1 MNHEY, CDR2 SVGEGT.

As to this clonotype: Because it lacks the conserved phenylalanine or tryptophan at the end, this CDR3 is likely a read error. The CDR3 nucleotides read TGTGCTAGCATTTCGACGGGAAATTCACCCCTCCACCTT. The encoded protein is CASISTGNSPLHL. The gene calls are TRBV12-3 or TRBV12-4 and TRBJ1-6; D is unclear. The CDR3 consists of 13 residues.

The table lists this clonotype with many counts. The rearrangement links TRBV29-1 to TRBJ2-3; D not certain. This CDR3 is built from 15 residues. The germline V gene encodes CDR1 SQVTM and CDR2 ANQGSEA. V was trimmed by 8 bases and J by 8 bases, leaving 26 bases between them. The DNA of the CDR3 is TGCAGCATTGGATCCCCTGGCTTCTACGTTGGTACGCAGTATTTT. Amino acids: CSIGSPGFYVGTQYF.

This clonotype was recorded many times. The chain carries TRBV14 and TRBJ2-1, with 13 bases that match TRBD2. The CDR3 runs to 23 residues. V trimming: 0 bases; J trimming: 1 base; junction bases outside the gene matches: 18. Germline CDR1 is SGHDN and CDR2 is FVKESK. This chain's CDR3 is CASSQDRRRLAGGIRWSYNEQFF. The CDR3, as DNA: TGTGCCAGCAGCCAAGATAGGAGGAGACTAGCGGGAGGAATTAGGTGGTCCTACAATGAGCAGTTCTTC.

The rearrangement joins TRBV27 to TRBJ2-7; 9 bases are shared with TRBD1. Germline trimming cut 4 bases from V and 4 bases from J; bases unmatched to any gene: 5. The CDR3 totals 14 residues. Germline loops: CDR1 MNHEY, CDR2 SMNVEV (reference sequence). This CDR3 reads CASSSEGQGYEQYF. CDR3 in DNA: TGTGCCAGCAGTTCCGAGGGACAGGGATACGAGCAGTACTTC.

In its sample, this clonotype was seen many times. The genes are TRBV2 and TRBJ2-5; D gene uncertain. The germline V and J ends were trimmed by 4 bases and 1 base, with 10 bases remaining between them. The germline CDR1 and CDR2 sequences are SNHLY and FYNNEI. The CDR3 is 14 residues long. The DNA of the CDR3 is TGTGCCAGCAGTGGAACCGGGTTCCAAGAGACCCAGTACTTC. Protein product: CASSGTGFQETQYF.

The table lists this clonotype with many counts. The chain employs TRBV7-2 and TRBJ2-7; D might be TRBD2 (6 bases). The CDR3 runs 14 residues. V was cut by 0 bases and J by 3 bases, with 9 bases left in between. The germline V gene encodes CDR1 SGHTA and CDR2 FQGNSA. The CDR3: CASSLAGGRYEQYF. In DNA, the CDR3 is TGTGCCAGCAGCTTAGCTGGAGGGCGCTACGAGCAGTACTTC. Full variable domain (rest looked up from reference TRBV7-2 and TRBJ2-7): GAGVSQSPSNKVTEKGKDVELRCDPISGHTALYWYRQSLGQGLEFLIYFQGNSAPDKSGLPSDRFSAERTGGSVSTLTIQRTQQEDSAVYLCASSLAGGRYEQYFGPGTRLTVT.

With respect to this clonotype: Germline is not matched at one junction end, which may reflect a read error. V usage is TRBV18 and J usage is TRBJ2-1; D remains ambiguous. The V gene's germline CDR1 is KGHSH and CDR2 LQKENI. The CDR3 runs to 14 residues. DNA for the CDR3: TGTGCCAGCTCACCAAGACTGGAGAGCAATGAGCAGTCCTTC. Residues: CASSPRLESNEQSF. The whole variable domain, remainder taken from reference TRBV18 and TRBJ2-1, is NAGVMQNPRHLVRRRGQEARLRCSPMKGHSHVYWYRQLPEEGLKFMVYLQKENIIDESGMPKERFSAEFPKEGPSILRIQQVVRGDSAAYFCASSPRLESNEQSFGPGTRLTVL.

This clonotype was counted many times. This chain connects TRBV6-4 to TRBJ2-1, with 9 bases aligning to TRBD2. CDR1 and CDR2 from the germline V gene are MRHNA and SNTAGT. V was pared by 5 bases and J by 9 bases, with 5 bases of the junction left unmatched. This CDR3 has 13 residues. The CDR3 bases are TGTGCCAGCAGTACTAGCGGGCGTAGTGAGCAGTTCTTC. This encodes CASSTSGRSEQFF.

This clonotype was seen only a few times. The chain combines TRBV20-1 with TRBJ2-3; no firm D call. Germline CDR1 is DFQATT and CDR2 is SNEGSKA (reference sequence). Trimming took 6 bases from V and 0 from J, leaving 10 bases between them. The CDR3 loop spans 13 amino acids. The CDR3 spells CSAPPTSTDTQYF. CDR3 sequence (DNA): TGCAGTGCCCCCCCAACTAGCACAGATACGCAGTATTTT.

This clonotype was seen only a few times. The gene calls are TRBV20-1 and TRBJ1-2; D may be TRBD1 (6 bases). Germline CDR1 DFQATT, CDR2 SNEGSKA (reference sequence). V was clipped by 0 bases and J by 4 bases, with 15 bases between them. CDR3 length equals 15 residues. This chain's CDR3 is CSARDFRGRLYGYTF. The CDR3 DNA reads TGCAGTGCTAGAGATTTCCGGGGGCGTCTCTATGGCTACACCTTC.

CDR3 region: CAWSAVQWSAFF. The CDR3 coding sequence is TGTGCCTGGAGTGCCGTGCAGTGGAGCGCTTTCTTT. This chain connects TRBV30 to TRBJ1-1; no firm D call. Trimming shortened V by 1 base and J by 11 bases, and 14 bases separated the two germline ends. Germline V lookup: CDR1 GTSNPN, CDR2 SVGIG (reference sequence). The CDR3 runs 12 residues.

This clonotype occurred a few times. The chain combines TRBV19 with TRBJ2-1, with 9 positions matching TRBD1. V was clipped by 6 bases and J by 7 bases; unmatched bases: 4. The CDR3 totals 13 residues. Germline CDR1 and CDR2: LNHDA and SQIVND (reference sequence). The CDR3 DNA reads TGTGCCAGTAGGGTGGGACAGGGAAATGAGCAGTTCTTC. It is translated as CASRVGQGNEQFF.